The 27 T cell receptor beta chains below were found in one sample sequenced in a study of T cells in Graves' hyperthyroidism and ophthalmopathy (dated by TCRdb to between 2017 and 2020). The library was prepared using multiplex PCR. Reads for this sample came from an Illumina HiSeq 2000. TCR beta CDR3 regions were amplified from RNA transcripts. The first round of RT-PCR for the TCR CDR3 was performed with the HTBI primer set and the Qiagen OneStep RT-PCR kit. The public reads were run again by TCRdb, first through fastp at Q25 and then through MiXCR, and only productive beta chains were kept. Rows matching on CDR3 protein sequence are summarized as one entry with the most common DNA and genes. Counted in this sample were about 560,000 distinct CDR3 sequences; more than 45% of them appeared once. 8% to 8.5% of the sample is held by the ten biggest clonotypes. Material: peripheral blood or thyroid tissue (not recorded which). Source of these receptors: a woman in her late teens or twenties with Graves' hyperthyroidism. Donor details come from another sample of the same person, matched by shared clones.

V and J are TRBV6-5 and TRBJ2-7, with D perhaps matching TRBD1 or TRBD2 (5 bases each). The CDR3 runs 14 residues. Germline assignment: CDR1 MNHEY and CDR2 SVGAGI. Deletions cut 4 bases from V and 7 bases from J, with 17 bases between. CDR3 coding DNA: TGTGCCAGCAGTTTAGCCCGACCCGAGGGGGAGCAGTACTTC. Its protein product is CASSLARPEGEQYF.

This clonotype was counted only a few times. An end of the junction differs from the germline gene, which may be a read error. The chain links TRBV7-9 to TRBJ2-7; TRBD1 is a possible D gene (8 bases). The CDR3 sequence is 16 residues long. Germline CDR1 is SEHNR and CDR2 is FQNEAQ (reference sequence). As DNA, the CDR3 is TGCGCCAGCAGCTTTGTACAGGGGGGGAAGTCCTACGAGCAGTACTTC. Amino acid sequence: CASSFVQGGKSYEQYF.

This clonotype was recorded many times. The chain recombines TRBV29-1 with TRBJ2-7, with TRBD2 matching over 10 bases. The CDR3 is 14 residues long. CDR1 is SQVTM, CDR2 ANQGSEA, per germline. J lost 9 bases, V lost 0 bases, and 8 bases had no gene match. The chain's CDR3 is CSVEEPSGRRGQYF. The CDR3 bases are TGCAGCGTTGAAGAACCTAGCGGGAGAAGGGGGCAGTACTTC.

The rearrangement uses TRBV2 and TRBJ2-7; D remains ambiguous. Germline assignment: CDR1 SNHLY and CDR2 FYNNEI. The CDR3 has 11 amino acids. Trimming pared 6 bases from V and 3 bases from J, leaving 6 bases between. The CDR3 region is CASRKYYEQYF. The DNA for the CDR3 is TGTGCCAGCAGGAAATACTACGAGCAGTACTTC.

This clonotype was seen ten or more times. J is TRBJ2-5 and V is TRBV29-1; D not resolved. Germline values: CDR1 SQVTM, CDR2 ANQGSEA. Trimming took 2 bases from V and 5 from J, leaving 9 bases between them. The CDR3 has 12 residues. CDR3 residues: CSVESGSETQYF. The CDR3 DNA sequence: TGCAGCGTTGAATCTGGATCGGAGACCCAGTACTTC.

This clonotype was counted ten times or more. The chain is built from TRBV7-2 and TRBJ1-5; D ambiguous. Germline assignment: CDR1 SGHTA and CDR2 FQGNSA. Trimming removed 5 bases at V and 2 bases at J, with 7 bases between. This CDR3 contains 13 residues. Here the CDR3 DNA reads TGTGCCAGCAGCAGGTCGGGCAATCAGCCCCAGCATTTT. As protein: CASSRSGNQPQHF.

The rearrangement uses TRBV6-5 and TRBJ2-6; 9 bases agree with TRBD1. Germline V CDR1 and CDR2: MNHEY, SVGAGI. V was pared by 3 bases and J by 0 bases, with 3 bases of the junction left unmatched. CDR3 length equals 17 residues. For the CDR3, the DNA is TGTGCCAGCAGTTATGGGACAGGGCCCTCTGGGGCCAACGTCCTGACTTTC. Protein: CASSYGTGPSGANVLTF.

This clonotype was picked up many times. The chain links TRBV9 to TRBJ1-4; D uncertain. Trimming removed 1 base from V and 4 bases from J, with 11 bases in between. Germline CDR1 and CDR2: SGDLS and YYNGEE. This CDR3 is built from 15 residues. The CDR3 loop is CASSVSSGINEKLFF. CDR3 nucleotide sequence: TGTGCCAGCAGCGTATCATCCGGGATTAATGAAAAACTGTTTTTT.

The J gene is TRBJ1-5, the V gene TRBV2; possibly TRBD1 for D (5 bases). The CDR3 covers 15 residues. The V gene lost 1 base and the J gene lost 3 bases, with 10 bases spanning the gap. The V gene's germline CDR1 is SNHLY and CDR2 FYNNEI. CDR3 loop: CASSEETVSNQPQHF. The CDR3 DNA is TGTGCCAGCAGTGAAGAGACAGTCTCCAATCAGCCCCAGCATTTT.

About this clonotype itself: The junction does not match germline at one end; this may be a read error. The chain is built from TRBV7-9 and TRBJ1-1; 7 bases map to TRBD1. The germline gives CDR1 SEHNR, CDR2 FQNEAQ (reference sequence). The CDR3 is 15 residues long. The chain's CDR3 is CASSQGGGTVIGAFF. The CDR3 DNA is TGCGCCAGCAGCCAAGGCGGTGGGACAGTCATAGGAGCTTTCTTT. The entire variable domain, with the rest obtained from reference TRBV7-9 and TRBJ1-1, is as follows: DTGVSQNPRHKITKRGQNVTFRCDPISEHNRLYWYRQTLGQGPEFLTYFQNEAQLEKSRLLSDRFSAERPKGSFSTLEIQRTEQGDSAMYLCASSQGGGTVIGAFFGQGTRLTVV.

Worth noting for this clonotype: A much larger clone lies a single base off, so this may be a read error. The rearrangement links TRBV25-1 to TRBJ1-6; D gene uncertain. From germline, CDR1 is MGHDK and CDR2 SYGVNS. The germline V and J ends were trimmed by 1 base and 2 bases, with 0 bases remaining between them. This CDR3 spans 13 amino acids. The CDR3 is CASSESYNSPLHF. The CDR3 coding sequence is TGTGCCAGCAGTGAATCCTATAATTCACCCCTCCACTTT.

The gene calls are TRBV2 and TRBJ2-7; TRBD1 aligns across 9 bases. This CDR3 comprises 13 residues. Germline CDR1 is SNHLY and CDR2 is FYNNEI. V gave up 8 bases and J gave up 11 bases; unmatched junction bases: 13. Written as DNA, the CDR3 is TGTGCCAGCGAGGGACAGGGTCGACTTTCGAAGTACTTC. This gives the protein CASEGQGRLSKYF.

The V call is TRBV4-3, the J call TRBJ1-3, with D maybe TRBD1 (6 bases). The CDR3 is made up of 17 amino acids. Germline CDR1 is LGHNA and CDR2 is YSLEER. V was clipped by 2 bases and J by 3 bases, with 17 bases between them. The CDR3, as DNA: TGCGCCAGCAGCCAAAGGGGGAGAGGGGGGTATGGAAACACCATATATTTT. Protein sequence: CASSQRGRGGYGNTIYF.

This clonotype was seen only a few times. For the CDR3, the DNA is TGTGCCAGCAGCTTCCAGGGCCTAGTGGGTCGGGACACTGAAGCTTTCTTT. It translates to CASSFQGLVGRDTEAFF. The chain links TRBV7-8 to TRBJ1-1, with a tentative D call TRBD1 (5 bases). V shed 3 bases and J shed 3 bases, with 20 bases lying between them. This CDR3 spans 17 amino acids. Germline CDR1 SGHVS, CDR2 FQNEAQ.

This clonotype appeared many times. The chain carries TRBV7-9 and TRBJ1-4; no definite D call. Germline CDR1 and CDR2: SEHNR and FQNEAQ (reference sequence). CDR3 size: 12 residues. Here the CDR3 DNA reads TGTGCGATTCCAGGCGAGGATGAAAAACTGTTTTTT. Amino acid sequence: CAIPGEDEKLFF.

This rearrangement joins TRBV7-8 to TRBJ1-5; 11 nucleotides align to TRBD1. V lost 3 bases to trimming and J lost 4 bases; unmatched junction nucleotides: 5. In germline, CDR1 is SGHVS, CDR2 FQNEAQ. The CDR3 is 16 amino acids. The CDR3 loop reads CASSLVGTGGNQPQHF. CDR3 nucleotide sequence: TGTGCCAGCAGCTTGGTCGGGACAGGGGGAAATCAGCCCCAGCATTTT.

The CDR3, as DNA: TGCGCCAGCACGTATATGGACAGGGACTATGGCTACACCTTC. Its protein product is CASTYMDRDYGYTF. The rearrangement uses TRBV5-1 and TRBJ1-2, with 8 bases lining up with TRBD1. J gave up 3 bases and V 6 bases, and 7 bases lay outside the gene matches. CDR3 length: 14 amino acids. Per germline, CDR1 SGHRS and CDR2 YFSETQ. Variable domain in full (rest from reference TRBV5-1 and TRBJ1-2): KAGVTQTPRYLIKTRGQQVTLSCSPISGHRSVSWYQQTPGQGLQFLFEYFSETQRNKGNFPGRFSGRQFSNSRSEMNVSTLELGDSALYLCASTYMDRDYGYTFGSGTRLTVV.

The chain carries TRBV12-3 or TRBV12-4 and TRBJ2-5; D is possibly TRBD2 (5 bases). The germline V and J ends were trimmed by 6 bases and 5 bases, with 13 bases remaining between them. This CDR3 has 13 residues. The CDR3 DNA follows: TGTGCCAGCAGGGACTCCAACGAGGAGACCCAGTACTTC. Its translation: CASRDSNEETQYF.

This clonotype has a handful of counts. This chain joins TRBV9 and TRBJ1-5; 8 bases agree with TRBD1. The CDR3 is 14 amino acids. V dropped 4 bases and J dropped 5; count of bases not matched to a gene: 5. CDR1 SGDLS and CDR2 YYNGEE come from the germline V gene. The DNA for the CDR3 is TGTGCCAGCAGCCACGGACAGGGTCATCAGCCCCAGCATTTT. Amino acids: CASSHGQGHQPQHF.

V usage is TRBV7-7 and J usage is TRBJ2-7; TRBD2 matches at 12 bases. The CDR3 extends over 14 amino acids. CDR1 SSHAT and CDR2 FNYEAQ come from the germline V gene (reference sequence). V shed 5 bases and J 5 bases; nucleotides not matched to a gene: 4. The CDR3 spells CASSTRLAGDEQYF. The DNA for the CDR3 is TGTGCCAGCAGCACCCGACTAGCGGGAGACGAGCAGTACTTC.

This sequence joins TRBV4-1 and TRBJ1-1; D remains unclear. Germline lookup yields CDR1 MGHRA and CDR2 YSYEKL. Trimming removed 2 bases at V and 7 bases at J, with 17 bases between. The CDR3 length is 15 residues. CDR3 in DNA: TGCGCCAGCAGCCAAAGTGTGAACAGCATTGGTGAAGCTTTCTTT. Translating it yields CASSQSVNSIGEAFF.

A word on this clonotype: Possible read error: a much larger clone is one base away. The genes are TRBV10-3 and TRBJ1-4; 9 bases fit TRBD1. The germline V gene has CDR1 ENHRY and CDR2 SYGVKD. The CDR3 consists of 14 residues. CDR3 coding DNA: TGTGCCATCAGGGGACAGGGAACTAATGAAAAACTGCTTTTT. This translates into CAIRGQGTNEKLLF.

This clonotype has a count of ten or more. The chain combines TRBV12-3 or TRBV12-4 with TRBJ2-5; TRBD1 matches 7 bases. The trim removed 5 bases at V and 7 bases at J, leaving 10 bases unmatched. This CDR3 is 14 amino acids long. CDR3 loop: CASSPTTGSGTQYF. DNA for the CDR3: TGTGCCAGCAGTCCAACGACAGGGTCGGGGACCCAGTACTTC.

The chain links TRBV10-3 to TRBJ1-1; 7 positions agree with TRBD1. The CDR3 is made up of 13 amino acids. Germline loops: CDR1 ENHRY, CDR2 SYGVKD. V lost 9 bases, J lost 0 bases, and 4 bases stayed unmatched. The CDR3 DNA sequence: TGTGCCATAGGGACAGCCATGAACACTGAAGCTTTCTTT. Translated: CAIGTAMNTEAFF.

This clonotype was recorded many times. The J gene is TRBJ1-2, the V gene TRBV7-9; perhaps TRBD1 as D (5 bases). Deletions cut 6 bases from V and 3 bases from J, with 14 bases between. Germline CDR1 and CDR2: SEHNR and FQNEAQ (reference sequence). CDR3 length: 14 residues. Here the CDR3 reads CASSYSGGDYGYTF. The CDR3 coding sequence is TGTGCCAGCAGTTACTCGGGAGGGGACTATGGCTACACCTTC.

This chain links TRBV6-5 with TRBJ2-5, with 13 positions matching TRBD2. V shed 4 bases, J shed 4 bases, and the junction held 6 bases outside the gene matches. The germline gives CDR1 MNHEY, CDR2 SVGAGI. CDR3 size: 16 residues. CDR3 sequence reads: CASSLSLAGGGETQYF. The CDR3 bases are TGTGCCAGCAGTTTGTCACTAGCGGGAGGGGGAGAGACCCAGTACTTC.

The V and J genes are TRBV9 and TRBJ2-1; TRBD1 agrees at 8 bases. Germline lookup yields CDR1 SGDLS and CDR2 YYNGEE. Trimming took 0 bases from V and 4 from J; bases not matched to a gene: 3. CDR3 size: 15 residues. CDR3 DNA: TGTGCCAGCAGCGTAGTGCAGGGGGCTTACAATGAGCAGTTCTTC. This encodes CASSVVQGAYNEQFF.